This T cell receptor (beta chain) was recorded in a study of blood T cell repertoires in COVID-19. Across the whole study: The United States, Italy and Spain supplied acute and convalescent COVID-19 samples. PBMCs, B-cell-depleted T cells, or T cells were the source of the cDNA or gDNA that made up the material.

Unmatched junction bases numbered 6, after V lost 4 bases and J lost 2 bases. CDR3 size: 15 residues. Germline-derived CDR1 and CDR2 are SGHDN and FVKESK. Per the original data handling: Researchers report that nucleated cell counts were estimated from reference gene primer amplification. Assay used: immunoSEQ multiplex PCR; TCRdb lists only in-frame clones, some missing. The DNA gave D and trimming, while V, J and clone size come from that table. The repertoire holds 120,000 or so clones, with around four fifths as singletons. The TCR sequence derives from a human donor in a cohort sampled during active COVID-19. Specimen: peripheral blood. The chain uses TRBV14 and TRBJ2-3; 7 nucleotides match TRBD2. The DNA of the CDR3 is TGTGCCAGCAGCCGTGGGACTACTTCCACAGATACGCAGTATTTT. It translates to CASSRGTTSTDTQYF.